A selection of T cell receptor beta chains follows, all from one sample in a study of identical twins. MiXCR, applied by TCRdb to the 5' RACE reads, yields one record per CDR3 protein. The sample holds 400,000 to 650,000 distinct CDR3 sequences, less than 25% seen once. This sample was also put to use in a study of T cells expressing NK-cell markers.

The material sequenced was CD4+ T cells sorted from blood. The source of these receptors is a woman aged 18-35 years in good health. The CDR3 runs from the conserved cysteine through the conserved F or W. A D gene is named only where the DNA matches it firmly. Size tells how often a clone was seen (once, few, many) or the class of an expanded clone, and some rows leave it out.

-	TRBV20-1	-	TRBJ2-3	CSATPSPPDTQYF	TGCAGTGCTACCCCTAGCCCCCCAGATACGCAGTATTTT
few	TRBV12-3/TRBV12-4	TRBD2	TRBJ2-7	CASSFLASGGPSREQYF	TGTGCCAGCAGTTTCTTGGCTAGCGGGGGCCCCTCGCGGGAGCAGTACTTC
-	TRBV11-2	-	TRBJ2-7	CASSLGRSSSYEQYF	TGTGCCAGCAGCTTAGGCAGATCAAGCTCCTACGAGCAGTACTTC
few	TRBV12-3/TRBV12-4	-	TRBJ2-6	CASIRGSGANVLTF	TGTGCCAGCATCAGGGGATCGGGGGCCAACGTCCTGACTTTC
-	TRBV5-1	-	TRBJ1-6	CASKVQTESPLHF	TGCGCCAGCAAGGTACAGACGGAATCACCCCTCCACTTT
few	TRBV4-3	TRBD1	TRBJ2-3	CASSQDRTGATQYF	TGCGCCAGCAGCCAAGATCGGACAGGTGCTACGCAGTATTTT
-	TRBV28	-	TRBJ2-3	CASTEGGRTDTQYF	TGTGCCAGCACCGAGGGGGGTCGAACAGATACGCAGTATTTT
few	TRBV4-2	-	TRBJ2-3	CASSQVFIGTGSDTQYF	TGTGCCAGCAGCCAAGTATTCATCGGGACTGGATCAGATACGCAGTATTTT
-	TRBV24-1	-	TRBJ2-5	CATSDNRDRRETQYF	TGTGCCACCAGTGATAACCGGGACCGGCGAGAGACCCAGTACTTC
many	TRBV20-1	-	TRBJ2-2	CSASGENTGELFF	TGCAGTGCTAGCGGTGAGAACACCGGGGAGCTGTTTTTT
-	TRBV7-9	TRBD1	TRBJ2-3	CASSLNLRTGSTDTQYF	TGTGCCAGCAGCTTAAACCTCCGGACAGGGAGCACAGATACGCAGTATTTT
-	TRBV10-2	TRBD1	TRBJ1-1	CASSIDRDGEAFF	TGCGCCAGCAGTATCGACAGGGATGGTGAAGCTTTCTTT
few	TRBV7-2	TRBD2	TRBJ2-3	CASSLQASGYTDTQYF	TGTGCCAGCAGCTTACAGGCTAGCGGATACACAGATACGCAGTATTTT
-	TRBV24-1	TRBD1	TRBJ2-1	CATSGTGSRNEQFF	TGTGCCACCAGCGGGACAGGGAGTAGGAATGAGCAGTTCTTC
-	TRBV4-3	TRBD1	TRBJ1-1	CASSPNRGTEAFF	TGCGCCAGCAGCCCTAACAGGGGCACTGAAGCTTTCTTT
few	TRBV29-1	-	TRBJ1-1	CSVADTEAFF	TGCAGCGTTGCCGACACTGAAGCTTTCTTT
few	TRBV12-3/TRBV12-4	-	TRBJ2-6	CASSPFSAVSSGANVLTF	TGTGCCAGCAGTCCTTTTAGCGCTGTGAGCTCTGGGGCCAACGTCCTGACTTTC
few	TRBV6-5	-	TRBJ1-1	CASSYPGGGRGGTEAFF	TGTGCCAGCAGTTACCCTGGAGGGGGACGGGGTGGCACTGAAGCTTTCTTT
many	TRBV12-3/TRBV12-4	-	TRBJ2-5	CASSPVYVGERGTQYF	TGTGCCAGCAGCCCCGTTTATGTGGGAGAGAGAGGGACCCAGTACTTC
few	TRBV7-3	TRBD2	TRBJ2-1	CASSLTFAAGYHEQFF	TGTGCCAGCAGCTTAACGTTCGCAGCGGGGTATCATGAGCAGTTCTTC
-	TRBV20-1	-	TRBJ2-4	CSAEPDRDIQYF	TGCAGTGCGGAGCCAGATAGGGACATTCAGTACTTC
-	TRBV27	TRBD1	TRBJ1-5	CASSTHRGKANQPQHF	TGTGCCAGCAGTACCCACAGGGGAAAAGCCAATCAGCCCCAGCATTTT
-	TRBV2	-	TRBJ1-1	CASSGADNTEAFF	TGTGCCAGCAGTGGGGCAGACAACACTGAAGCTTTCTTT
few	TRBV6-5	TRBD1	TRBJ2-7	CASSYSGTGPGEQYF	TGTGCCAGCAGTTACTCAGGGACAGGCCCAGGCGAGCAGTACTTC
-	TRBV11-2	TRBD2	TRBJ2-1	CASSAGTSGRSSYNEQFF	TGTGCCAGCAGTGCCGGGACTAGCGGACGCAGCTCCTACAATGAGCAGTTCTTC
-	TRBV20-1	-	TRBJ2-2	CSAREGRIRTGELFF	TGCAGTGCTAGAGAAGGTAGAATCCGCACCGGGGAGCTGTTTTTT
-	TRBV4-3	-	TRBJ2-7	CASSQRAGSDYEQYF	TGCGCCAGCAGCCAACGGGCAGGGAGCGACTACGAGCAGTACTTC
few	TRBV7-9	-	TRBJ1-5	CASSLGRKRGQPQHF	TGTGCCAGCAGCTTGGGACGTAAAAGGGGTCAGCCCCAGCATTTT
-	TRBV28	-	TRBJ1-1	CASIRQTNTEAFF	TGTGCCAGCATCCGACAGACTAACACTGAAGCTTTCTTT
few	TRBV7-9	-	TRBJ2-3	CASTSEDTQYF	TGTGCCAGCACCTCTGAAGATACGCAGTATTTT
-	TRBV5-1	TRBD2	TRBJ2-3	CASSLWLAGAKDTQYF	TGCGCCAGCAGCTTGTGGCTAGCGGGAGCTAAAGATACGCAGTATTTT
-	TRBV5-1	-	TRBJ2-7	CASSQYRDTTYEQYF	TGCGCCAGCAGCCAGTACCGGGACACAACCTACGAGCAGTACTTC
-	TRBV4-3	TRBD2	TRBJ2-5	CASSTLAGVRETQYF	TGCGCCAGCAGCACCTTAGCGGGAGTGAGGGAGACCCAGTACTTC
-	TRBV10-3	-	TRBJ2-3	CAIQFSDTQYF	TGTGCCATCCAATTCTCAGATACGCAGTATTTT
many	TRBV29-1	-	TRBJ2-5	CSVDTGRRETQYF	TGCAGCGTTGATACAGGGAGACGAGAGACCCAGTACTTC
-	TRBV28	-	TRBJ2-7	CASSSPSFLHGGYEQYF	TGTGCCAGCAGTTCCCCGAGCTTCTTACATGGCGGGTACGAGCAGTACTTC
-	TRBV27	TRBD1	TRBJ2-7	CASSRQGRGSYEQYF	TGTGCCAGCAGTCGACAGGGACGAGGCTCCTACGAGCAGTACTTC
-	TRBV6-9	-	TRBJ1-5	CASSWENQPQHF	TGTGCCAGCAGTTGGGAGAATCAGCCCCAGCATTTT
few	TRBV20-1	-	TRBJ1-4	CSAPAGGNGEKLFF	TGCAGTGCTCCAGCGGGGGGAAATGGGGAAAAACTGTTTTTT
few	TRBV20-1	TRBD1	TRBJ2-6	CSAPTGGSSGANVLTF	TGCAGTGCCCCCACAGGGGGAAGCTCTGGGGCCAACGTCCTGACTTTC
-	TRBV7-9	-	TRBJ1-1	CASSFGGGTEAFF	TGTGCCAGCAGCTTCGGGGGAGGAACTGAAGCTTTCTTT
-	TRBV2	-	TRBJ2-7	CASSEPQVKYEQYF	TGTGCCAGCAGTGAACCCCAGGTTAAATACGAGCAGTACTTC
few	TRBV6-9	-	TRBJ2-2	CASSYLNTARGELFF	TGTGCCAGCAGTTATTTGAACACGGCCCGGGGGGAGCTGTTTTTT
-	TRBV27	-	TRBJ2-1	CASRRKTYNEQFF	TGTGCCAGCAGAAGAAAAACCTACAATGAGCAGTTCTTC
-	TRBV6-5	TRBD1	TRBJ1-5	CASSSTGERVQPQHF	TGTGCCAGCAGTTCGACAGGGGAGAGAGTCCAGCCCCAGCATTTT
few	TRBV7-7	-	TRBJ2-7	CASSLGIGGNYEQYF	TGTGCTAGCAGCTTAGGTATAGGGGGGAACTACGAGCAGTACTTC
-	TRBV6-1	-	TRBJ2-1	CASSTTRYLSSYNEQFF	TGTGCCAGCAGTACAACCCGATACTTGAGCTCCTACAATGAGCAGTTCTTC
-	TRBV5-1	TRBD2	TRBJ2-1	CASSPAGGGDDEQFF	TGCGCCAGCAGCCCCGCGGGGGGAGGGGACGATGAGCAGTTCTTC
once	TRBV5-1	TRBD1	TRBJ2-7	CASSLFSSSGQWSYEQYF	TGCGCCAGCAGCTTGTTCTCGAGCTCGGGACAGTGGTCCTACGAGCAGTACTTC